These 13 T cell receptor beta chains came from one sample sequenced in a study of OX40 agonist ivuxolimab in advanced cancers. Assay used: immunoSEQ multiplex PCR; TCRdb lists only in-frame clones, some missing. Here the sample spans 80,000 to 100,000 clones, roughly 94% being singletons. Sequencing was performed on CD4+ or CD8+ T cells sorted from blood, taken in a trial of the OX40 agonist ivuxolimab. All receptors derive from an adult with an advanced solid tumor such as melanoma, head and neck, liver or kidney cancer.

In this sample, this clone turned up once. The chain links TRBV6-5 to TRBJ2-3; D is possibly TRBD2 (6 bases). Germline lookup yields CDR1 MNHEY and CDR2 SVGAGI. Trimming took 2 bases from V and 1 from J, leaving 13 bases between them. The CDR3 extends over 16 amino acids. The CDR3 reads CASSYGGSRGTDTQYF. In DNA form, the CDR3 reads TGTGCCAGCAGTTACGGGGGGTCTAGGGGCACAGATACGCAGTATTTT.

The chain links TRBV1 to TRBJ2-1; the table names TRBD2, a call not compared with the DNA. TRBV1 is described as a pseudogene. The CDR3 has 16 residues. The CDR3 coding sequence is TGCACCAGCAGCCAAGAGGGAGCGGGAGTTGACAATGAGCAGTTCTTC. This translates into CTSSQEGAGVDNEQFF.

This clone showed up just a few times. This chain links TRBV6-6 with TRBJ1-5, with TRBD1 as a possible D gene (5 bases). The CDR3 covers 14 residues. CDR1 is MNHNY, CDR2 SVGAGI, per germline (reference sequence). Trimming took off 4 bases at V and 6 bases at J, with 13 bases between the two ends. Here the CDR3 reads CASSSPGGVQPQHF. DNA of the CDR3: TGTGCCAGCAGTTCACCGGGGGGAGTTCAGCCCCAGCATTTT.

V gene TRBV6-1 combines with J gene TRBJ1-2; 10 bases align to TRBD1. Trimming took 6 bases from V and 1 from J; bases not matched to a gene: 2. Germline CDR1 MNHNS, CDR2 SASEGT. The CDR3 totals 14 residues. CDR3 loop: CASRGQGFNYGYTF. The CDR3 DNA follows: TGTGCCAGCAGGGGACAGGGGTTTAACTATGGCTACACCTTC.

This clone was seen only once. The rearrangement uses TRBV6-5 and TRBJ1-2; D is perhaps TRBD1 (5 bases). This CDR3 comprises 14 residues. Germline V gene lookup returns CDR1 MNHEY and CDR2 SVGAGI. V lost 5 bases to trimming and J lost 5 bases, with 15 bases between them. CDR3 sequence: CASSERGTYYGYTF. The CDR3, as DNA: TGTGCCAGCAGTGAACGGGGGACCTATTATGGCTACACCTTC.

The chain carries TRBV14 and TRBJ1-2; TRBD1 is a possible D gene (5 bases). Germline CDR1 reads SGHDN; CDR2 reads FVKESK. V shed 2 bases and J shed 2 bases, with 18 bases lying between them. The CDR3 loop spans 17 amino acids. CDR3 in DNA: TGTGCCAGCAGCCAAACAAGCTCGGGGGGGAAAAACTATGGCTACACCTTC. Translated: CASSQTSSGGKNYGYTF.

This clone was seen more than once but under ten times. The chain links TRBV29-1 to TRBJ1-5; D is uncertain. V was shortened by 7 bases and J by 3 bases, with 13 bases between the two germline ends. Looked up from germline, CDR1 is SQVTM and CDR2 is ANQGSEA. This CDR3 is 13 amino acids long. The CDR3 nucleotides read TGCAGCGCCCGGGCAGACCTCAATCAGCCCCAGCATTTT. Encoded protein: CSARADLNQPQHF.

The gene calls are TRBV2 and TRBJ1-2; unclear D gene. There are 13 residues in the CDR3. V was trimmed by 4 bases and J by 0 bases, leaving 6 bases between them. Per the germline V gene, CDR1 is SNHLY and CDR2 is FYNNEI. As DNA, the CDR3 is TGTGCCAGCAGTGTAGAGGCTAACTATGGCTACACCTTC. This gives the protein CASSVEANYGYTF. The variable domain in full, completed from reference TRBV2 and TRBJ1-2, reads EPEVTQTPSHQVTQMGQEVILRCVPISNHLYFYWYRQILGQKVEFLVSFYNNEISEKSEIFDDQFSVERPDGSNFTLKIRSTKLEDSAMYFCASSVEANYGYTFGSGTRLTVV.

This clone was counted a single time. The V and J genes are TRBV11-2 and TRBJ2-7; the match to TRBD2 covers 12 bases. Germline V CDR1 and CDR2: SGHAT, FQNNGV. The J segment lost 5 bases and the V segment lost 5 bases, leaving 10 bases of the junction unmatched. The CDR3 sequence is 16 residues long. The CDR3 region has the DNA TGTGCCAGCAGCCGTCGCCTAGCGGGAGGGACCCACGAGCAGTACTTC. Its translation is CASSRRLAGGTHEQYF.

The V and J genes are TRBV18 and TRBJ1-2; no clear D gene. The CDR3 contains 13 residues. Trimming pared 5 bases from V and 3 bases from J, leaving 10 bases between. Germline V gene sequence: CDR1 KGHSH, CDR2 LQKENI. The CDR3 sequence: CASSTQSYYGYTF. CDR3 in DNA: TGTGCCAGCTCAACCCAGAGTTACTATGGCTACACCTTC.

This sequence joins TRBV5-1 and TRBJ2-6; no reliable D call. This CDR3 contains 15 residues. Germline V gene lookup returns CDR1 SGHRS and CDR2 YFSETQ. The V end was cut by 4 bases, the J end by 0 bases, with 8 bases between. This CDR3 is CASSPRGSGANVLTF. The CDR3 nucleotides are TGCGCCAGCAGCCCCCGTGGCTCTGGGGCCAACGTCCTGACTTTC. Complete variable domain (other parts from reference TRBV5-1 and TRBJ2-6): KAGVTQTPRYLIKTRGQQVTLSCSPISGHRSVSWYQQTPGQGLQFLFEYFSETQRNKGNFPGRFSGRQFSNSRSEMNVSTLELGDSALYLCASSPRGSGANVLTFGAGSRLTVL.

Remarks on this clone: The same CDR3 arises from other DNA sequences in this sample as well. The gene calls are TRBV7-9 and TRBJ1-1; 8 bases match TRBD1. Germline CDR1 reads SEHNR; CDR2 reads FQNEAQ (reference sequence). The CDR3 loop spans 13 amino acids. Germline trimming cut 6 bases from V and 5 bases from J; bases unmatched to any gene: 5. CDR3 sequence: CASSFTGGTEAFF. The CDR3, as DNA: TGTGCCAGCAGTTTCACAGGGGGAACTGAAGCTTTCTTT.

The chain has TRBV10-3 and TRBJ2-1; D gene unclear. V was trimmed by 6 bases and J by 7 bases, leaving 4 bases between them. From germline, CDR1 is ENHRY and CDR2 SYGVKD. This CDR3 comprises 10 residues. The CDR3 sequence is CAIRENEQFF. CDR3 DNA: TGTGCCATCAGAGAGAATGAGCAGTTCTTC.